The 5 T cell receptor beta chains below come from one sample, sequenced in a study of blood T cells in healthy people across ages. Alongside a J-beta primer mix, a sample-barcoded 5' primer served in a second PCR lasting roughly 7 to 12 cycles. MiXCR, run by TCRdb on the 5' RACE reads, gives a single entry per CDR3 protein. The sample includes roughly 2 million distinct CDR3 sequences, just under 50% of them seen just once. The sequenced sample was blood. These TCRs come from a woman aged 40 to 50 in good health.

This clonotype was seen only a few times. The chain links TRBV20-1 to TRBJ1-2; TRBD1 might be the D (6 bases). V lost 6 bases to trimming and J lost 6 bases, with 14 bases between them. There are 12 residues in the CDR3. CDR1 is DFQATT and CDR2 is SNEGSKA in the germline V gene (reference sequence). The CDR3 sequence is CSASQGSNGYTF. The DNA for the CDR3 is TGCAGTGCAAGTCAGGGGTCTAATGGCTACACCTTC.

The chain employs TRBV27 and TRBJ1-2; no definite D call. Germline V lookup: CDR1 MNHEY, CDR2 SMNVEV (reference sequence). The CDR3 is made up of 15 amino acids. Trimming left V 1 base short and J 2 bases short, with 11 bases between. Here the CDR3 DNA reads TGTGCCAGCAGTTTATTCTACAGTGCCAACTATGGCTACACCTTC. Translating it yields CASSLFYSANYGYTF.

The chain is built from TRBV10-3 and TRBJ1-5; a possible D gene is TRBD1 (5 bases). V gave up 6 bases and J gave up 7 bases, with 13 bases separating them. The germline gives CDR1 ENHRY, CDR2 SYGVKD. CDR3 length: 13 residues. The CDR3 is CAISAAGYQPQHF. CDR3 sequence (DNA): TGTGCCATCAGCGCCGCAGGGTACCAGCCCCAGCATTTT.

The rearrangement links TRBV6-2 or TRBV6-3 to TRBJ2-5, with D tentatively TRBD1 (5 bases). Germline V gives CDR1 MNHEY, CDR2 SVGEGT. This CDR3 is built from 16 residues. Trimming left V 2 bases short and J 4 bases short, with 17 bases between. The CDR3 here is CASSYRQGGERETQYF. CDR3 DNA sequence: TGTGCCAGCAGTTACAGGCAGGGTGGGGAACGAGAGACCCAGTACTTC.

This clonotype came up once. This chain uses TRBV28 with TRBJ1-6; TRBD1 matches 7 bases. Germline loops: CDR1 MDHEN, CDR2 SYDVKM. V shed 6 bases and J 9 bases; nucleotides not matched to a gene: 20. This CDR3 region has 18 residues. The DNA of the CDR3 is TGTGCCAGCAGGACTCCCCGGGACAGCGGTGCTATTAGTTCACCCCTCCACTTT. Its translation: CASRTPRDSGAISSPLHF. Using reference TRBV28 and TRBJ1-6 for the parts outside the CDR3, the full variable domain is DVKVTQSSRYLVKRTGEKVFLECVQDMDHENMFWYRQDPGLGLRLIYFSYDVKMKEKGDIPEGYSVSREKKERFSLILESASTNQTSMYLCASRTPRDSGAISSPLHFGNGTRLTVT.